The next 12 T cell receptor beta chains were all read from a single sample in a study of early T cells in non-severe SARS-CoV-2 infection. TCRdb used MiXCR to reprocess the 5' RACE reads, holding one entry per CDR3 protein. The data show fewer than 30,000 distinct CDR3 sequences, with 4% to 4.5% seen just once and roughly 6.2% held by the top ten. Sequenced input: whole blood. The origin of the receptors is an adult who was a healthcare worker with PCR-confirmed SARS-CoV-2 infection or an uninfected control (not recorded which).

This clonotype was seen many times. A junction boundary mismatches the germline segment, possibly from a read error. The chain carries TRBV13 and TRBJ1-2, with D possibly matching TRBD1 (5 bases). There are 11 residues in the CDR3. CDR1 PRHDT and CDR2 FYEKMQ come from the germline V gene (reference sequence). The CDR3 sequence is CASSLRGDLNF. The CDR3 nucleotides read TGTGCCAGCAGCTTACGGGGGGACCTCAACTTC.

This clonotype has more than one count but fewer than ten. CDR3 protein: CASSFRSTGELFF. In DNA, the CDR3 is TGTGCCAGCAGTTTCAGGAGCACCGGGGAGCTGTTTTTT. The gene calls are TRBV12-3 or TRBV12-4 and TRBJ2-2; D is undetermined. The length of the CDR3 is 13 residues. V dropped 3 bases and J dropped 4 bases, with 6 bases sitting between them.

This clonotype was counted at least ten times. V and J are TRBV13 and TRBJ2-1, with 7 bases aligning to TRBD2. Germline V gene sequence: CDR1 PRHDT, CDR2 FYEKMQ (reference sequence). There are 16 residues in the CDR3. V was pared by 1 base and J by 6 bases, with 9 bases of the junction left unmatched. The chain's CDR3 is CASSLVGLADGNEQFF. In nucleotides, the CDR3 is TGTGCCAGCAGCTTAGTAGGGCTAGCGGACGGCAATGAGCAGTTCTTC.

This clonotype was picked up many times. The chain couples TRBV29-1 to TRBJ1-4; D unclear. This CDR3 spans 15 amino acids. Germline-derived CDR1 and CDR2 are SQVTM and ANQGSEA. Trimming cost V 7 bases and J 0 bases, with 15 bases left between them. CDR3 sequence: CSGTGEGATNEKLFF. DNA of the CDR3: TGCAGCGGTACCGGAGAAGGAGCAACTAATGAAAAACTGTTTTTT.

This clonotype was recorded many times. The chain combines TRBV12-3 or TRBV12-4 with TRBJ1-5, with D unclear. The V end was cut by 6 bases, the J end by 0 bases, with 9 bases between. There are 14 residues in the CDR3. Here the CDR3 DNA reads TGTGCCAGCAGGCTACTGAATAGCAATCAGCCCCAGCATTTT. Translating it yields CASRLLNSNQPQHF.

The DNA for the CDR3 is TGTGCCAGCAGCAAATCCAGGGTTGTGTCCGGGGAGCTGTTTTTT. Protein: CASSKSRVVSGELFF. The gene calls are TRBV21-1 and TRBJ2-2; TRBD1 is the table's D call, not checked against the DNA. TRBV21-1 is a pseudogene segment. The CDR3 has 15 residues.

This clonotype has at least ten counts. The rearrangement uses TRBV7-2 and TRBJ2-7; 12 bases line up with TRBD2. This CDR3 contains 15 residues. Germline assignment: CDR1 SGHTA and CDR2 FQGNSA. The ends lost 5 bases at V and 4 bases at J; junction bases unmatched: 6. The CDR3 protein is CASSATGTSGYEQYF. For the CDR3, the DNA is TGTGCCAGCAGCGCAACCGGGACTAGCGGGTACGAGCAGTACTTC.

This clonotype was detected many times. The rearrangement uses TRBV10-3 and TRBJ2-7, with D possibly matching TRBD2 (5 bases). The CDR3 extends over 12 amino acids. V was cut by 3 bases and J by 5 bases, with 8 bases left in between. Germline CDR1 reads ENHRY; CDR2 reads SYGVKD. The CDR3 DNA sequence: TGTGCCATCAGTGAAACCGGGGACGAGCAGTACTTC. Translated: CAISETGDEQYF.

This clonotype was found many times. This chain connects TRBV5-5 to TRBJ2-7; TRBD2 aligns across 7 bases. CDR3 length equals 14 residues. The germline CDR1 and CDR2 sequences are SGHKS and YYEKEE (reference sequence). Unmatched junction bases numbered 6, after V lost 3 bases and J lost 3 bases. CDR3 in amino acids: CASSSGGGVYEQYF. For the CDR3, the DNA is TGTGCCAGCAGCTCAGGTGGGGGGGTCTACGAGCAGTACTTC.

This clonotype showed up many times. The gene calls are TRBV12-3 or TRBV12-4 and TRBJ2-7; 9 bases align to TRBD1. CDR3 length equals 14 residues. After removal of 0 bases from V and 5 bases from J, the junction contained 2 bases not matched to a gene. This CDR3 reads CASSLAGTGNEQYF. Here the CDR3 DNA reads TGTGCCAGCAGTTTAGCCGGGACAGGGAACGAGCAGTACTTC.

This clonotype was observed at least ten times. J is TRBJ1-1 and V is TRBV7-3, with unresolved D. CDR1 and CDR2 (germline): SGHTA, FQGTGA. Trimming stripped 5 bases from V and 10 bases from J, with 14 bases between. The CDR3 covers 12 residues. The CDR3 DNA follows: TGTGCCAGCAGCCTTAGAGACACCCCAGCTTTCTTT. It yields the protein CASSLRDTPAFF.

This clonotype has a handful of counts. This chain connects TRBV7-9 to TRBJ2-4; D may be TRBD2 (6 bases). Trimming shortened V by 5 bases and J by 3 bases, and 14 bases separated the two germline ends. The CDR3 consists of 15 residues. The germline gives CDR1 SEHNR, CDR2 FQNEAQ (reference sequence). CDR3 coding DNA: TGTGCCAGCAGCAACTGGGGGGATGGCAAAAACATTCAGTACTTC. This codes for CASSNWGDGKNIQYF.